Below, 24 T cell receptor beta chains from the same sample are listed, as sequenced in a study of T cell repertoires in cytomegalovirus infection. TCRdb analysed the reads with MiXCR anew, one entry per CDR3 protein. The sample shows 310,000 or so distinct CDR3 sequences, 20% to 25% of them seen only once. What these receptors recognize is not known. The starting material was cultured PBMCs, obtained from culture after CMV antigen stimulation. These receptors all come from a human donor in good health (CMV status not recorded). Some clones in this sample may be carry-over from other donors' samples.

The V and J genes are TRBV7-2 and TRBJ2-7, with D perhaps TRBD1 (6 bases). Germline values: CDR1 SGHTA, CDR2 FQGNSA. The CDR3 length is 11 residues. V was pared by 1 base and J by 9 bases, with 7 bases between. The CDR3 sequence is CASSLGGPQYF. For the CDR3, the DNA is TGTGCCAGCAGCTTAGGGGGGCCGCAGTACTTC.

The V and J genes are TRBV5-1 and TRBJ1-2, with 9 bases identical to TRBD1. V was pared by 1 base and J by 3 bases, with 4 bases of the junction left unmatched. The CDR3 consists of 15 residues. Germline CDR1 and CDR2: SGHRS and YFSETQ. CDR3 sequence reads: CASSLPRTGDYGYTF. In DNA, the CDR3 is TGCGCCAGCAGCTTGCCCCGGACAGGGGACTATGGCTACACCTTC.

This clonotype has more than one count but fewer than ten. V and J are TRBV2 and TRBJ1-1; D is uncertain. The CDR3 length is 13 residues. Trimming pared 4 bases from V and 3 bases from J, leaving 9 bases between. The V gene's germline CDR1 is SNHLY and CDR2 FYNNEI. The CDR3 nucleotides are TGTGCCAGCAGTGGATCGGAAGACACTGAAGCTTTCTTT. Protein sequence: CASSGSEDTEAFF.

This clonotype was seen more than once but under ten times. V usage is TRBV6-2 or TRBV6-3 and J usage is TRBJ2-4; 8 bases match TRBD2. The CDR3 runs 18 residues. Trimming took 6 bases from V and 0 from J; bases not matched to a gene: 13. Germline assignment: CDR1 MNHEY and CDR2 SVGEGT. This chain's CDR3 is CASSAGGHQMLAKNIQYF. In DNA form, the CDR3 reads TGTGCCAGCAGCGCGGGAGGCCATCAAATGTTAGCCAAAAACATTCAGTACTTC.

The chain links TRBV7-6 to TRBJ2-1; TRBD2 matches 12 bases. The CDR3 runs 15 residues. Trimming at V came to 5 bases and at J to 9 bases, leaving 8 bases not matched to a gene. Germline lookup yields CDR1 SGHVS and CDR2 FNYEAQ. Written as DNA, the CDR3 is TGTGCCAGCAGCCCTCGGACTAGCGGGAACAGTGAGCAGTTCTTC. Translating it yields CASSPRTSGNSEQFF.

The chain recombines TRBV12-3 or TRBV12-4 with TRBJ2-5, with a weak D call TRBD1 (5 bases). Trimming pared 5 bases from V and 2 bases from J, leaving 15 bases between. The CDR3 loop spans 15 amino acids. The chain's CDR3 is CASSKTNQGQETQYF. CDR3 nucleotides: TGTGCCAGCAGTAAAACAAATCAGGGACAAGAGACCCAGTACTTC.

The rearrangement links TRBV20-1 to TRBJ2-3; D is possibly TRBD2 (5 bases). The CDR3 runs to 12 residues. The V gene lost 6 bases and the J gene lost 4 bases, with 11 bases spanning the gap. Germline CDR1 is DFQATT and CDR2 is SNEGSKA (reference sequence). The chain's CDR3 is CSAIGGADTQYF. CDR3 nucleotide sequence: TGCAGTGCAATTGGAGGAGCAGATACGCAGTATTTT.

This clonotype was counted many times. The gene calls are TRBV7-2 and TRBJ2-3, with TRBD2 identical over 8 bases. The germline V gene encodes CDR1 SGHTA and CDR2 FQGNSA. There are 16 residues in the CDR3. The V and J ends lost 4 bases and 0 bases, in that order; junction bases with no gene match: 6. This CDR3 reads CASSSRLAPSTDTQYF. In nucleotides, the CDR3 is TGTGCCAGCAGCTCCCGACTAGCGCCTAGCACAGATACGCAGTATTTT.

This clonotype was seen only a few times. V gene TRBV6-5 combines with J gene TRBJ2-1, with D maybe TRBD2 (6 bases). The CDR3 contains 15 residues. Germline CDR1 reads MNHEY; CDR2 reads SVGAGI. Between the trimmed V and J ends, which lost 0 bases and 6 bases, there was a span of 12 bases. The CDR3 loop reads CASSYSGGVGNEQFF. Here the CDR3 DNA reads TGTGCCAGCAGTTACTCAGGAGGGGTTGGCAATGAGCAGTTCTTC.

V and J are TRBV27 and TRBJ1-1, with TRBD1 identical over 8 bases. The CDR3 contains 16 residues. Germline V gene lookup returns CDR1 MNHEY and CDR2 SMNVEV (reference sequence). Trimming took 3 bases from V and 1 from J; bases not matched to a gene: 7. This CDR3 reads CASSFRDRPRNTEAFF. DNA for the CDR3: TGTGCCAGCAGTTTCCGGGACAGGCCGAGGAACACTGAAGCTTTCTTT.

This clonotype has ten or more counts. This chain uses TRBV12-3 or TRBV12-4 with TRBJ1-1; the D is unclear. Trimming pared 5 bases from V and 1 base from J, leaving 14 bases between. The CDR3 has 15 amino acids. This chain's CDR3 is CASSLLLGQNTEAFF. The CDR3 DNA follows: TGTGCCAGCAGTCTCCTGCTTGGGCAGAACACTGAAGCTTTCTTT.

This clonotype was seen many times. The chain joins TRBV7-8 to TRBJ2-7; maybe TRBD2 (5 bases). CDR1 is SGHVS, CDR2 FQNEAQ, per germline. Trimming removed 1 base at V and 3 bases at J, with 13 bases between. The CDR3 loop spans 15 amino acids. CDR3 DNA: TGTGCCAGCAGCTTAGGAGTGGGAGAGAACTACGAGCAGTACTTC. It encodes CASSLGVGENYEQYF.

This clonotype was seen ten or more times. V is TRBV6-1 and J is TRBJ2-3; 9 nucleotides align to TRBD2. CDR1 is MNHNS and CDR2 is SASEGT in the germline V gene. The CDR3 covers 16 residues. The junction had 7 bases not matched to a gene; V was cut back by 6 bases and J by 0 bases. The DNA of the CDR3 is TGTGCCAGCAGGCTTAGCGGGAGTGGGAGCACAGATACGCAGTATTTT. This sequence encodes CASRLSGSGSTDTQYF.

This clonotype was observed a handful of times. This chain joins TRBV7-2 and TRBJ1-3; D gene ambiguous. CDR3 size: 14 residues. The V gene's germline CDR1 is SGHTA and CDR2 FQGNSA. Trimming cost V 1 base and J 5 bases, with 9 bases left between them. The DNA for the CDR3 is TGTGCCAGCAGCTTAGGGGCAGGCCGAAACACCATATATTTT. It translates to CASSLGAGRNTIYF. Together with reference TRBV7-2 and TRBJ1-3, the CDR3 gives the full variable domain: GAGVSQSPSNKVTEKGKDVELRCDPISGHTALYWYRQSLGQGLEFLIYFQGNSAPDKSGLPSDRFSAERTGGSVSTLTIQRTQQEDSAVYLCASSLGAGRNTIYFGEGSWLTVV.

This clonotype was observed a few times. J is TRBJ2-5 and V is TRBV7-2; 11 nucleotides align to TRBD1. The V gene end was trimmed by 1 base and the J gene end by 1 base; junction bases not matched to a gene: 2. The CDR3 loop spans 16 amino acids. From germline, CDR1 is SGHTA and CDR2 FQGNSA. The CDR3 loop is CASSLVGTGGQETQYF. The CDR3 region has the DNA TGTGCCAGCAGCTTAGTAGGGACAGGGGGCCAAGAGACCCAGTACTTC.

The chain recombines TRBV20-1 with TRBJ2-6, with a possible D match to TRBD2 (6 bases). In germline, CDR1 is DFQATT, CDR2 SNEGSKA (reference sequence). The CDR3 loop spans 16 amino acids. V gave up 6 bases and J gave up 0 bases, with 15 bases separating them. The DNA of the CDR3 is TGCAGTGCCGCGACGGGAGAGAGCTCTGGGGCCAACGTCCTGACTTTC. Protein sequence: CSAATGESSGANVLTF.

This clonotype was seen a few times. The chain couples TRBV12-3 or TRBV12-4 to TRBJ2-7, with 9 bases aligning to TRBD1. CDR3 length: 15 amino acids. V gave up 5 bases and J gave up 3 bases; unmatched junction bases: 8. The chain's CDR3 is CASSLSGTGLYEQYV. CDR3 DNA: TGTGCCAGCAGTCTGTCCGGGACAGGGCTCTACGAGCAGTACGTC.

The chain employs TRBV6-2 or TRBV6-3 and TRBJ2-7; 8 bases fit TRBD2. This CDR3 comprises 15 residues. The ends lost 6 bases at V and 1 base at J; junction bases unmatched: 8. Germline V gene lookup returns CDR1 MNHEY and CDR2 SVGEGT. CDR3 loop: CASSQGASGSYEQYV. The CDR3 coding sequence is TGTGCCAGCAGCCAAGGGGCTAGCGGGTCCTACGAGCAGTACGTC.

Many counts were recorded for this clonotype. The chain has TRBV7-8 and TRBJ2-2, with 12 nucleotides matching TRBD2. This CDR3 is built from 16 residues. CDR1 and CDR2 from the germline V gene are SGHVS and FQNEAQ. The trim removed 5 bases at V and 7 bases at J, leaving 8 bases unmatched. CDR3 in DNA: TGTGCCAGCAGCCTGCGGACTAGCGGGATGGGCGGGGAGCTGTTTTTT. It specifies CASSLRTSGMGGELFF. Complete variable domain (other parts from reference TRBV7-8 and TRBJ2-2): GAGVSQSPRYKVAKRGQDVALRCDPISGHVSLFWYQQALGQGPEFLTYFQNEAQLDKSGLPSDRFFAERPEGSVSTLKIQRTQQEDSAVYLCASSLRTSGMGGELFFGEGSRLTVL.

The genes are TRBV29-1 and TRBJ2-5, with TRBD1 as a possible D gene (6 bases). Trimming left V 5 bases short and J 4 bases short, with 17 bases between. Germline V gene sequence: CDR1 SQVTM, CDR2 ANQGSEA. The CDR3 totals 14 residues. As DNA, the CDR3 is TGCAGCGTTCCACAGGGATCCCTTGGAGAGACCCAGTACTTC. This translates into CSVPQGSLGETQYF.

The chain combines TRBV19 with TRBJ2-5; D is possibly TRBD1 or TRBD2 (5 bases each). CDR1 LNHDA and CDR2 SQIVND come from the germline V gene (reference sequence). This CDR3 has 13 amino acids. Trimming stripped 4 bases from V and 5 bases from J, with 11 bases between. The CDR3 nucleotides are TGTGCCAGTAGTACACCTTGGGGGGAGACCCAGTACTTC. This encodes CASSTPWGETQYF. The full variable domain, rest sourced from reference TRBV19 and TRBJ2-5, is DGGITQSPKYLFRKEGQNVTLSCEQNLNHDAMYWYRQDPGQGLRLIYYSQIVNDFQKGDIAEGYSVSREKKESFPLTVTSAQKNPTAFYLCASSTPWGETQYFGPGTRLLVL.

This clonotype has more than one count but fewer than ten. The CDR3 here is CASSLSVDRSYNSPLHF. The CDR3 nucleotides are TGTGCCAGCAGTTTATCGGTAGATCGCTCCTATAATTCACCCCTCCACTTT. The chain employs TRBV27 and TRBJ1-6; D uncertain. This CDR3 has 17 residues. Germline V gene sequence: CDR1 MNHEY, CDR2 SMNVEV (reference sequence). Trimming removed 0 bases from V and 0 bases from J, with 9 bases in between.

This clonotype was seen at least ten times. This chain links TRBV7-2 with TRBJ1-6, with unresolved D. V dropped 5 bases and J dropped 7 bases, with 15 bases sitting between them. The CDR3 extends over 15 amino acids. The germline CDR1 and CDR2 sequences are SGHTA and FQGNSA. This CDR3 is CASSMGGSVNSPLHF. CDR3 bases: TGTGCCAGCAGCATGGGCGGTTCTGTAAATTCACCCCTCCACTTT.

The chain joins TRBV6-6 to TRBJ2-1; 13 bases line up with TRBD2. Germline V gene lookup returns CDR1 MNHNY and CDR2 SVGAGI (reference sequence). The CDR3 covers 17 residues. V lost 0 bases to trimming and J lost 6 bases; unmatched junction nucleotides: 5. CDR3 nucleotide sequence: TGTGCCAGCAGTTACTCAACTAGCGGGAGGGCCGGCAATGAGCAGTTCTTC. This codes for CASSYSTSGRAGNEQFF.